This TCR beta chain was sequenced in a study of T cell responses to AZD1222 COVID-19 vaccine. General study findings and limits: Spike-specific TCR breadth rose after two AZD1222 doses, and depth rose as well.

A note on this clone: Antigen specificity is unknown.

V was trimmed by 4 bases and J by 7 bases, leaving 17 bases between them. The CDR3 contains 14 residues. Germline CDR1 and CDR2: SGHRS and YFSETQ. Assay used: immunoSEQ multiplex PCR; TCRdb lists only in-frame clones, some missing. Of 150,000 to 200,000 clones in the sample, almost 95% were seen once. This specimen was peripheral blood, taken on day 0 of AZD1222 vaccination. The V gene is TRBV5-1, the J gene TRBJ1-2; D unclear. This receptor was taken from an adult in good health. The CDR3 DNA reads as TGCGCCAGCAGCGTACAAGATTTCATGTCTGGCTACACCTTC. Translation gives CASSVQDFMSGYTF.